A single sample is the source of the 5 T cell receptor beta chains below, sequenced in a study of T cell changes during pregnancy in multiple sclerosis. Profiled with immunoSEQ multiplex PCR; TCRdb holds only in-frame clones, not every one. The sample includes around 61,000 clones, around nine tenths of them seen just once. Sequences were obtained from peripheral blood from another person, used as feeder cells. The receptors derive from a human donor whose cells served as feeder cells for cultures in a pregnancy study.

In the case of this clone: One junction end does not reproduce the germline sequence, and a read error may be involved. The chain links TRBV7-7 to TRBJ2-5, with D possibly being TRBD2 (6 bases). The CDR3 spans 14 residues. Germline V gene sequence: CDR1 SSHAT, CDR2 FNYEAQ (reference sequence). CDR3 nucleotides: TGTGCTAGCAAAGCGGGCGGGCGGGGAGAGACCCAGTACTTC. Translation gives CASKAGGRGETQYF.

This chain uses TRBV6-1 with TRBJ2-7; D not resolved. Per the germline V gene, CDR1 is MNHNS and CDR2 is SASEGT. CDR3 length: 20 residues. V was shortened by 2 bases and J by 0 bases, with 26 bases between the two germline ends. The CDR3 is CASSEQKTHPNPGASYEQYF. DNA for the CDR3: TGTGCCAGCAGTGAACAAAAGACTCACCCTAATCCCGGTGCCTCCTACGAGCAGTACTTC.

This clone appeared once. The V and J genes are TRBV28 and TRBJ2-3; the match to TRBD2 covers 7 bases. Per the germline V gene, CDR1 is MDHEN and CDR2 is SYDVKM. With 6 bases clipped from V and 0 bases from J, the junction kept 3 bases outside the gene matches. The CDR3 loop spans 14 amino acids. CDR3 residues: CASSWTRSTDTQYF. The CDR3 nucleotides are TGTGCCAGCAGCTGGACTAGGAGCACAGATACGCAGTATTTT.

The rearrangement links TRBV27 to TRBJ1-2, with D perhaps matching TRBD1 (5 bases). V lost 3 bases, J lost 4 bases, and 15 bases lay in between. The V gene's germline CDR1 is MNHEY and CDR2 SMNVEV (reference sequence). The CDR3 sequence is 15 residues long. CDR3 loop: CASSFTRGRGYGYTF. CDR3 nucleotides: TGTGCCAGCAGTTTTACGAGGGGACGGGGCTATGGCTACACCTTC.

This chain links TRBV6-1 with TRBJ1-1, with D tentatively TRBD1 (6 bases). The CDR3 has 13 amino acids. Germline CDR1 and CDR2: MNHNS and SASEGT. Trimming took 4 bases from V and 5 from J, leaving 11 bases between them. The CDR3 loop is CASSVGGETEAFF. The CDR3 coding sequence is TGTGCCAGCAGTGTAGGGGGAGAAACTGAAGCTTTCTTT.